This T cell receptor beta chain was recorded in a study of blood T cells in healthy people across ages (dated by TCRdb to the mid-2010s). As for the study more broadly: In model experiments, template switching captured roughly one uniquely barcoded TCR beta cDNA molecule for every two T cells. To avoid experimental bias, donors of different ages were spread randomly across the sequencing lanes. Age-related changes in TCR beta repertoire diversity were measured in the study by deep sequencing normalized with unique cDNA molecular identifiers. The donors were split into four age groups: young (average 16 years), middle-aged (nearly 40), aged (roughly 65) and long-lived (over 75). The study analyzed two additional independent replicas of 1 million unique cDNA reads from the same blood draw for two donors, one aged 18 to 30 and one aged 80 or older. Overall results and qualifications from the work: As age increased, observed TCR beta diversity per million T cells dropped in a roughly linear way, and a significant reduction was already evident by age around 41. Because donor CMV infection status was unknown, age-related changes in expanded clonotypes were potentially confounded. A strong correlation was found between observed TCR beta diversity and the percentage of naive T cells measured by flow cytometry. The long-lived group showed more naive CD4+ T cells, fewer expanded clones and increased TCR diversity than the aged group, suggesting age selection. Estimates of total diversity based on one million sequenced T cells were considered lower bounds and underestimates. Conclusive comparison of naive and antigen-experienced compartments was prevented by the profiling of bulk unsorted PBMCs.

This clonotype was detected only a few times. What antigen it recognizes has not been identified. Relative to the germline gene, one junction end is altered; a read error may explain this. Systemically healthy Caucasian individuals from Russia, approximately 39 in total and aged about 6 to 100 years, were included as donors. Approximately 10 milliliters of peripheral blood were collected from each donor into EDTA-treated Vacutainer tubes. PBMCs were isolated by Ficoll-Paque density-gradient centrifugation, with at least 7 million obtained per sample. Total RNA was extracted from PBMCs with Trizol reagent, with at least 6 micrograms obtained per sample. The percentages of naive CD45RAhigh/CD27high T cells were determined by flow cytometry on a PBMC aliquot from every donor. To prepare the library, 5' RACE was applied. A second about 7 to 11 cycle PCR used a sample-barcoded 5' primer and a J-beta primer mix. Each TCR beta cDNA molecule received a unique molecular identifier from a template-switch 5' adaptor carrying 12 random nucleotides. Each sample yielded at least 3 million CDR3-containing paired-end reads. The Mint cDNA synthesis kit, primed by a TRBC-specific oligonucleotide, was used to synthesize first-strand cDNA from all RNA. Following uracil-DNA glycosylase treatment, a first 18-cycle PCR with universal primers M1SS and BC2_uni_R was performed on all cDNA. As for how the authors treated the data: Normalization of each sample was performed by random selection of 1 million high-quality reads, each carrying a distinct molecular identifier. Reads with shared molecular identifiers were discarded instead of being binned into consensus sequences. CDR3 identification, clonotype clustering and error correction used MiTCR with a Q25 quality threshold and the strictest error-elimination algorithm. Lower-bound total TCR beta diversity was estimated with a nonparametric unseen species model using Euler transformation. The public sequencing data were trimmed at Q25 with fastp and processed into clonotypes with MiXCR by TCRdb, which kept only in-frame beta chains. Duplicate CDR3 protein sequences are folded into a single record with the most common DNA and genes. The V and J calls here are based on TCRdb, not the publication. The sample has 1.5 million to 2 million distinct CDR3 sequences on record, 30% to 40% of them singletons. 20% to 25% of the sample is taken by the ten largest.

The CDR3 sequence holds 10 residues, the cysteine and phenylalanine included. Just CDR3 DNA is preserved here, 30 bases in frame from base 1. CDR1 is given as SQVTM and CDR2 as ANQGSEA, both from the germline V gene. Rearrangement joined TRBV29-1 to TRBJ1-1, with the D gene uncertain. Sequencing was performed on blood. This sequence originates from a human donor in good health. The bases are TGCGGCGTTGGCGGAGTAGAAGCTTTCTTT. This yields the protein CGVGGVEAFF.